The 30 T cell receptor beta chains presented below share a single source sample, sequenced in a study of PD-L1 blockade in urothelial cancer (dated by TCRdb to about 2017). The time point label, as the study defines it: peripheral blood 6 weeks after treatment start. The library relied on the immunoSEQ multiplex PCR assay. Imported from immuneACCESS, the table was reduced by TCRdb to in-frame sequences with V and J called. These copies leave out some clones; in studies compared against another copy, an unresolved V gene accounts for under half, and the cause of the remainder is not known. The sample table contains some 120,000 clones; only one count was recorded for around 89% of them. Under 2% of the sample is taken by the ten largest. The input for sequencing was PBMCs, taken around atezolizumab (anti-PD-L1) treatment. These receptors originate from a man aged 60 to 75 with urothelial cancer.

The V call is TRBV4-2, the J call TRBJ1-3; D call uncertain. With 0 bases removed from V and 8 bases from J, the gap between germline ends came to 17 bases. CDR3 length equals 16 residues. The germline V gene has CDR1 LGHNA and CDR2 YNFKEQ. CDR3 nucleotides: TGTGCCAGCAGCCAAGATAGCGTGCGACGGTCCGACACCATATATTTT. Protein product: CASSQDSVRRSDTIYF.

The chain combines TRBV20-1 with TRBJ2-3, with D hard to call. This CDR3 has 11 residues. The germline CDR1 and CDR2 sequences are DFQATT and SNEGSKA (reference sequence). CDR3 region: CTAGSTDTQYF. DNA of the CDR3: TGCACCGCCGGTAGCACAGATACGCAGTATTTT.

This clone was detected once. The rearrangement joins TRBV4-2 to TRBJ1-4; D is ambiguous. The V gene lost 0 bases and the J gene lost 4 bases, with 15 bases spanning the gap. The CDR3 runs 17 residues. CDR1 and CDR2 (germline): LGHNA, YNFKEQ. In DNA form, the CDR3 reads TGTGCCAGCAGCCAAGACCCCTGGGGAGGCCTTAATGAAAAACTGTTTTTT. It specifies CASSQDPWGGLNEKLFF.

V gene TRBV6-6 combines with J gene TRBJ2-2; no definite D call. Trimming took off 8 bases at V and 5 bases at J, with 9 bases between the two ends. This CDR3 is 12 amino acids long. Germline-derived CDR1 and CDR2 are MNHNY and SVGAGI (reference sequence). The CDR3 DNA reads as TGTGCCAGCTCCGGGTCGACCGGGGAGCTGTTTTTT. Encoded protein: CASSGSTGELFF.

The chain carries TRBV29-1 and TRBJ1-1; the D is unclear. The CDR3 is made up of 12 amino acids. V was pared by 2 bases and J by 0 bases, with 4 bases between. The germline CDR1 and CDR2 sequences are SQVTM and ANQGSEA. This CDR3 reads CSVEQMNTEAFF. The CDR3 DNA sequence: TGCAGCGTTGAACAGATGAACACTGAAGCTTTCTTT.

The rearrangement joins TRBV9 to TRBJ2-3; maybe TRBD1 (5 bases). The CDR3 is 13 amino acids. The ends were cut back, 0 bases at V and 4 bases at J, with 6 bases in the middle. From germline, CDR1 is SGDLS and CDR2 YYNGEE. This CDR3 reads CASSVEGADTQYF. DNA of the CDR3: TGTGCCAGCAGCGTAGAAGGGGCAGATACGCAGTATTTT.

The V gene is TRBV28, the J gene TRBJ1-2; D is possibly TRBD1 (5 bases). CDR3 length: 12 residues. Germline CDR1 reads MDHEN; CDR2 reads SYDVKM. V was trimmed by 3 bases and J by 7 bases, leaving 9 bases between them. Here the CDR3 reads CASSFGGSGYTF. CDR3 in DNA: TGTGCCAGCAGTTTTGGGGGGTCTGGCTACACCTTC.

The gene calls are TRBV7-8 and TRBJ2-7, with TRBD1 matching over 12 bases. V trimming: 4 bases; J trimming: 7 bases; junction bases outside the gene matches: 14. The length of the CDR3 is 17 residues. Germline V gene lookup returns CDR1 SGHVS and CDR2 FQNEAQ. The CDR3 loop is CASSYPPAGQGAWEQYF. Written as DNA, the CDR3 is TGTGCCAGCAGCTACCCTCCCGCGGGACAGGGGGCATGGGAGCAGTACTTC.

The chain links TRBV28 to TRBJ1-2; no clear D gene. Looked up from germline, CDR1 is MDHEN and CDR2 is SYDVKM. CDR3 size: 12 residues. Trimming pared 5 bases from V and 4 bases from J, leaving 8 bases between. CDR3: CASSEDRYGYTF. The CDR3 DNA reads as TGTGCCAGCAGTGAGGATCGCTATGGCTACACCTTC.

The chain has TRBV29-1 and TRBJ1-1; a weak D match, TRBD1 (5 bases). CDR3 length: 13 residues. With 7 bases removed from V and 0 bases from J, the gap between germline ends came to 12 bases. Germline V gives CDR1 SQVTM, CDR2 ANQGSEA. CDR3 DNA sequence: TGCAGCGCCATGACAGAATTGAACACTGAAGCTTTCTTT. Translated, it gives CSAMTELNTEAFF.

The sample holds one count of this clone. This sequence joins TRBV28 and TRBJ1-3; D uncertain. Trimming removed 3 bases from V and 4 bases from J, with 10 bases in between. CDR3 size: 14 residues. Per the germline V gene, CDR1 is MDHEN and CDR2 is SYDVKM. This CDR3 is CASSFRGMGNTIYF. CDR3 sequence (DNA): TGTGCCAGCAGTTTTCGAGGCATGGGAAACACCATATATTTT.

This clone is a singleton in its sample. V and J are TRBV30 and TRBJ1-1, with a weak D call TRBD1 (5 bases). The CDR3 loop spans 13 amino acids. Germline CDR1 and CDR2: GTSNPN and SVGIG (reference sequence). V lost 0 bases to trimming and J lost 4 bases, with 9 bases between them. CDR3 residues: CAWSVSGGTEAFF. Here the CDR3 DNA reads TGTGCCTGGAGTGTATCCGGGGGCACTGAAGCTTTCTTT.

The chain carries TRBV5-1 and TRBJ1-4; a possible D gene is TRBD1 (6 bases). V lost 5 bases to trimming and J lost 5 bases, with 16 bases between them. The CDR3 totals 15 residues. Germline-derived CDR1 and CDR2 are SGHRS and YFSETQ. CDR3 nucleotides: TGCGCCAGCAGTAGTAATGTGGGGACAAATGAAAAACTGTTTTTT. Its translation is CASSSNVGTNEKLFF.

This sequence joins TRBV27 and TRBJ2-5, with 10 bases identical to TRBD2. The length of the CDR3 is 16 residues. From germline, CDR1 is MNHEY and CDR2 SMNVEV (reference sequence). Trimming took 5 bases from V and 3 from J; bases not matched to a gene: 9. CDR3 loop: CASSLRGTSVKETQYF. CDR3 DNA sequence: TGTGCCAGCAGTCTCCGCGGGACTAGCGTGAAAGAGACCCAGTACTTC.

The chain uses TRBV28 and TRBJ1-2; 7 nucleotides agree with TRBD1. CDR1 is MDHEN, CDR2 SYDVKM, per germline. The CDR3 loop spans 13 amino acids. V shed 6 bases and J 4 bases; nucleotides not matched to a gene: 5. The CDR3 DNA follows: TGTGCCAGCAGACCGGGACAGCCCTATGGCTACACCTTC. It specifies CASRPGQPYGYTF.

This clone was found once. DNA of the CDR3: TGTGCCAGCAGACTTACTAGCGGTAGCTCCTACGAGCAGTACTTC. Protein sequence: CASRLTSGSSYEQYF. The chain joins TRBV13 to TRBJ2-7; 8 positions match TRBD2. The CDR3 is made up of 15 amino acids. With 6 bases clipped from V and 0 bases from J, the junction kept 7 bases outside the gene matches. Germline CDR1 reads PRHDT; CDR2 reads FYEKMQ (reference sequence).

The chain couples TRBV7-9 to TRBJ1-1, with D uncertain. V dropped 7 bases and J dropped 0 bases, with 15 bases sitting between them. Germline V gives CDR1 SEHNR, CDR2 FQNEAQ (reference sequence). The CDR3 length is 15 residues. The CDR3 sequence is CASTQLRELNTEAFF. The CDR3 nucleotides are TGTGCCAGCACCCAGCTTCGGGAGTTGAACACTGAAGCTTTCTTT. Complete variable domain (other parts from reference TRBV7-9 and TRBJ1-1): DTGVSQNPRHKITKRGQNVTFRCDPISEHNRLYWYRQTLGQGPEFLTYFQNEAQLEKSRLLSDRFSAERPKGSFSTLEIQRTEQGDSAMYLCASTQLRELNTEAFFGQGTRLTVV.

V is TRBV5-1 and J is TRBJ2-7; 7 positions match TRBD2. The CDR3 runs 18 residues. V gave up 0 bases and J gave up 5 bases; unmatched junction bases: 17. CDR1 and CDR2 from the germline V gene are SGHRS and YFSETQ. CDR3 in amino acids: CASSLVGGSGRLPDEQYF. The CDR3, as DNA: TGCGCCAGCAGCTTGGTTGGGGGTAGCGGGCGCCTTCCCGACGAGCAGTACTTC.

V usage is TRBV9 and J usage is TRBJ2-1, with 11 bases fitting TRBD2. V lost 0 bases to trimming and J lost 7 bases; unmatched junction nucleotides: 6. From germline, CDR1 is SGDLS and CDR2 YYNGEE. The length of the CDR3 is 16 residues. As DNA, the CDR3 is TGTGCCAGCAGCGTAGTGGTAGCGGGGGGGCGAAATGAGCAGTTCTTC. This translates into CASSVVVAGGRNEQFF.

The CDR3 region is CASSQGPAGGQGTQYF. DNA of the CDR3: TGCGCCAGCAGCCAAGGGCCAGCGGGGGGGCAAGGTACGCAGTATTTT. The chain uses TRBV4-1 and TRBJ2-3; TRBD2 matches at 10 bases. Germline values: CDR1 MGHRA, CDR2 YSYEKL. CDR3 length: 16 amino acids. V lost 1 base to trimming and J lost 8 bases; unmatched junction nucleotides: 9.

The chain recombines TRBV11-1 with TRBJ2-5, with a tentative D call TRBD2 (6 bases). This CDR3 is built from 15 residues. V dropped 5 bases and J dropped 2 bases, with 15 bases sitting between them. Germline CDR1 and CDR2: SGHAT and FQDESV (reference sequence). The CDR3: CASSPRLDKQETQYF. The DNA of the CDR3 is TGTGCCAGCAGCCCGCGACTAGATAAGCAAGAGACCCAGTACTTC.

J is TRBJ2-3 and V is TRBV5-1; D ambiguous. Germline assignment: CDR1 SGHRS and CDR2 YFSETQ. The CDR3 is 13 amino acids. The V gene lost 4 bases and the J gene lost 6 bases, with 12 bases spanning the gap. The CDR3 DNA reads TGCGCCAGCAGCCCTAACTCCCGGGATACGCAGTATTTT. Amino acid sequence: CASSPNSRDTQYF.

The chain carries TRBV4-3 and TRBJ1-2; tentatively, D is TRBD1 (5 bases). This CDR3 has 13 residues. The germline V gene encodes CDR1 LGHNA and CDR2 YSLEER. V lost 1 base and J 6 bases, leaving 9 bases between the germline ends. The CDR3: CASSQGGGHGYTF. The CDR3 DNA sequence: TGCGCCAGCAGCCAAGGGGGGGGTCATGGCTACACCTTC.

The J gene is TRBJ2-3, the V gene TRBV18; 7 nucleotides align to TRBD1. Germline assignment: CDR1 KGHSH and CDR2 LQKENI. After removal of 6 bases from V and 5 bases from J, the junction contained 8 bases not matched to a gene. CDR3 length: 14 residues. In DNA form, the CDR3 reads TGTGCCAGCTCGCCTGGGACAGCAGGAGATACGCAGTATTTT. This encodes CASSPGTAGDTQYF.

The J gene is TRBJ1-1, the V gene TRBV7-2; D gene unclear. Germline V gene lookup returns CDR1 SGHTA and CDR2 FQGNSA. V gave up 5 bases and J gave up 0 bases, with 10 bases separating them. The CDR3 is made up of 14 amino acids. CDR3 nucleotides: TGTGCCAGCAGCGCGCGAGGCCTGAACACTGAAGCTTTCTTT. Protein product: CASSARGLNTEAFF.

This CDR3 reads CASSFSGDSYEQYF. The CDR3 DNA is TGTGCCAGCAGCTTTTCAGGGGACTCCTACGAGCAGTACTTC. The V and J genes are TRBV11-2 and TRBJ2-7, with D perhaps TRBD1 (6 bases). CDR1 is SGHAT and CDR2 is FQNNGV in the germline V gene. The CDR3 sequence is 14 residues long. V was pared by 3 bases and J by 0 bases, with 9 bases between.

The chain uses TRBV11-2 and TRBJ2-5; 10 bases are shared with TRBD2. Looked up from germline, CDR1 is SGHAT and CDR2 is FQNNGV. Unmatched junction bases numbered 4, after V lost 1 base and J lost 5 bases. This CDR3 contains 15 residues. CDR3 residues: CASSLAPAGGETQYF. CDR3 DNA sequence: TGTGCCAGCAGCTTAGCTCCAGCGGGGGGGGAGACCCAGTACTTC.

V and J are TRBV30 and TRBJ2-1, with D possibly TRBD1 on 5 matching bases. The germline V and J ends were trimmed by 1 base and 3 bases, with 10 bases remaining between them. Germline CDR1 and CDR2: GTSNPN and SVGIG (reference sequence). The CDR3 runs 14 residues. Here the CDR3 reads CAWSGQLDYNEQFF. In DNA, the CDR3 is TGTGCCTGGAGTGGACAGTTGGACTACAATGAGCAGTTCTTC.

The rearrangement links TRBV5-1 to TRBJ2-5; D might be TRBD2 (5 bases). The CDR3 spans 14 residues. Germline V gene data show CDR1 as SGHRS and CDR2 as YFSETQ. V lost 6 bases to trimming and J lost 4 bases, with 16 bases between them. The CDR3 is CASNKDSPGETQYF. CDR3 bases: TGCGCCAGCAACAAGGACTCACCCGGAGAGACCCAGTACTTC.

This chain joins TRBV28 and TRBJ1-4; 7 nucleotides agree with TRBD1. The CDR3 is 14 amino acids. The V gene end was trimmed by 5 bases and the J gene end by 6 bases; junction bases not matched to a gene: 6. Per the germline V gene, CDR1 is MDHEN and CDR2 is SYDVKM. The CDR3 reads CASSRPGTDEKLFF. The CDR3, as DNA: TGTGCCAGCAGTCGACCAGGGACAGATGAAAAACTGTTTTTT.